This TCR beta chain was identified in a study of Tregs in tolerant kidney transplant recipients. Study-level points and caveats: Validation in larger populations is needed because few patients were studied. No direct test of biological reproducibility was done here.

About this clone itself: Antigen unknown.

The V end lost 0 bases, the J end lost 5 bases, and 14 bases lay between the germline ends. This CDR3 is 16 amino acids long. Germline loops: CDR1 LGHNA, CDR2 YNFKEQ. TCRdb's copy holds only in-frame clones and misses some; the assay was immunoSEQ multiplex PCR. Of some 60,000 clones in the sample, around 83% are singletons; the top ten hold 5.2%. Unstimulated Tregs (CD4+CD25+CD127-) and CD4+CD25- non-Tregs were sorted from PBMCs. The sequenced sample was CD4+ T cells from blood. The receptor was derived from a human donor in good health. This chain uses TRBV4-2 with TRBJ2-1; D perhaps matches TRBD2 (6 bases). The CDR3 nucleotides read TGTGCCAGCAGCCAAGAGGGTACTAGCCGAAACAATGAGCAGTTCTTC. Amino acids: CASSQEGTSRNNEQFF.